The next 24 T cell receptor beta chains were all read from a single sample in a study of blood T cells in healthy people across ages. It was with a sample-barcoded 5' primer and a J-beta primer mix that a second PCR of roughly 7 to 11 cycles was run. TCRdb used MiXCR to reprocess the 5' RACE reads, holding one entry per CDR3 protein. The sample lists 1,100,000 or so distinct CDR3 sequences; under 55% were seen once. Specimen: blood. All receptors come from a woman aged 55-75 years in good health.

The chain uses TRBV12-3 or TRBV12-4 and TRBJ1-5; possibly TRBD1 for D (6 bases). The CDR3 contains 14 residues. V lost 6 bases to trimming and J lost 9 bases, with 18 bases between them. The CDR3 reads CASSFQGPERPQHF. In nucleotides, the CDR3 is TGTGCCAGCAGCTTTCAGGGGCCGGAGAGGCCCCAGCATTTT.

As concerns this clonotype: At one end, the junction sequence differs from germline, possibly due to a read error. The chain is built from TRBV3-1 and TRBJ1-4; D uncertain. The CDR3 consists of 15 residues. Germline CDR1 reads LGHDT; CDR2 reads YNNKEL (reference sequence). The CDR3 sequence is CASSPIKATNEKLFF. The CDR3 DNA reads TGTGCCAGTAGCCCCATCAAAGCAACTAATGAAAAACTGTTTTTT.

This clonotype has just one count. V usage is TRBV7-9 and J usage is TRBJ2-7; D possibly corresponds to TRBD2 (5 bases). From germline, CDR1 is SEHNR and CDR2 FQNEAQ (reference sequence). The CDR3 covers 16 residues. Deletions cut 5 bases from V and 2 bases from J, with 19 bases between. The CDR3, as DNA: TGTGCCAGCAGCCCATACGCGGGCCTTAGGCCCTACGAGCAGTACTTC. This gives the protein CASSPYAGLRPYEQYF.

In this sample, this clonotype turned up a few times. The chain couples TRBV28 to TRBJ2-3; weak D call: TRBD2 (6 bases). The length of the CDR3 is 13 residues. Trimming pared 6 bases from V and 2 bases from J, leaving 9 bases between. Germline CDR1 and CDR2: MDHEN and SYDVKM. CDR3 coding DNA: TGTGCCAGCAGGGACTACCCCACAGATACGCAGTATTTT. It encodes CASRDYPTDTQYF.

At least ten counts were recorded for this clonotype. In DNA form, the CDR3 reads TGCAGTGCCCCCCGGGGCGGGAGCTCCTACAATGAGCAGTTCTTC. It codes for CSAPRGGSSYNEQFF. V usage is TRBV20-1 and J usage is TRBJ2-1, with 7 bases matching TRBD2. The J segment lost 0 bases and the V segment lost 6 bases, leaving 8 bases of the junction unmatched. CDR1 and CDR2 (germline): DFQATT, SNEGSKA (reference sequence). This CDR3 has 15 residues.

The chain is built from TRBV27 and TRBJ2-5; tentative D call: TRBD1 (7 bases). CDR1 is MNHEY and CDR2 is SMNVEV in the germline V gene (reference sequence). Deletions cut 0 bases from V and 2 bases from J, with 10 bases between. CDR3 length: 15 residues. The CDR3 reads CASSLSGGQQETQYF. CDR3 nucleotides: TGTGCCAGCAGTTTATCGGGGGGACAGCAAGAGACCCAGTACTTC.

This clonotype occurred a few times. The chain joins TRBV5-5 to TRBJ2-7, with 9 bases identical to TRBD1. Germline-derived CDR1 and CDR2 are SGHKS and YYEKEE (reference sequence). The V segment lost 0 bases and the J segment 0 bases; nucleotides outside the gene matches: 1. The CDR3 runs 15 residues. CDR3 sequence: CASSLGQGDSYEQYF. The DNA for the CDR3 is TGTGCCAGCAGCTTGGGACAGGGGGACTCCTACGAGCAGTACTTC.

The chain carries TRBV12-3 or TRBV12-4 and TRBJ2-1; 13 nucleotides align to TRBD2. There are 14 residues in the CDR3. V gave up 6 bases and J gave up 8 bases; unmatched junction bases: 4. The CDR3, as DNA: TGTGCCAGCAGCACTAGCGGGAGGGGCGATGAGCAGTTCTTC. Translation: CASSTSGRGDEQFF.

As DNA, the CDR3 is TGCAGCGTTATTCTGGACGGAGCCTACGAGCAGTACTTC. Its protein is CSVILDGAYEQYF. This chain links TRBV29-1 with TRBJ2-7; D unresolved. V was cut by 5 bases and J by 2 bases, with 13 bases left in between. The CDR3 spans 13 residues. Germline lookup yields CDR1 SQVTM and CDR2 ANQGSEA.

V usage is TRBV5-1 and J usage is TRBJ1-4; D is perhaps TRBD1 (6 bases). Trimming stripped 2 bases from V and 8 bases from J, with 19 bases between. The germline gives CDR1 SGHRS, CDR2 YFSETQ. The CDR3 runs to 16 residues. Written as DNA, the CDR3 is TGCGCCAGCAGCTTTCTTGCAGGTGGGGGCAGCGAAAAACTGTTTTTT. Its protein is CASSFLAGGGSEKLFF.

The rearrangement joins TRBV20-1 to TRBJ2-3; 14 positions match TRBD2. The CDR3 is 14 residues long. CDR1 and CDR2 (germline): DFQATT, SNEGSKA (reference sequence). V dropped 7 bases and J dropped 8; count of bases not matched to a gene: 8. The CDR3 sequence is CSGRGTSGGVTQYF. The CDR3 DNA follows: TGCAGTGGCCGCGGGACTAGCGGGGGTGTTACGCAGTATTTT.

As to this clonotype: Being one base from a much bigger clone, this may be a read error. The chain has TRBV7-2 and TRBJ1-1; a possible D gene is TRBD1 (5 bases). Germline CDR1 SGHTA, CDR2 FQGNSA. V lost 4 bases and J 3 bases, leaving 15 bases between the germline ends. CDR3 size: 15 residues. In nucleotides, the CDR3 is TGTGCCAGCAGCTCCCGCTGGGGCACCCACACTGAAGCTTTCTTT. Its translation is CASSSRWGTHTEAFF. The variable domain in full, completed from reference TRBV7-2 and TRBJ1-1, reads GAGVSQSPSNKVTEKGKDVELRCDPISGHTALYWYRQSLGQGLEFLIYFQGNSAPDKSGLPSDRFSAERTGGSVSTLTIQRTQQEDSAVYLCASSSRWGTHTEAFFGQGTRLTVV.

This rearrangement joins TRBV20-1 to TRBJ2-3, with 8 positions matching TRBD2. CDR1 is DFQATT and CDR2 is SNEGSKA in the germline V gene (reference sequence). The CDR3 contains 17 residues. The trim removed 0 bases at V and 4 bases at J, leaving 12 bases unmatched. CDR3: CSARDPRASGSADTQYF. The CDR3 DNA reads as TGCAGTGCTAGAGATCCCCGGGCTAGCGGGTCGGCAGATACGCAGTATTTT.

The J gene is TRBJ2-1, the V gene TRBV6-1; the D gene is possibly TRBD1 (5 bases). The V end was cut by 4 bases, the J end by 4 bases, with 14 bases between. Per the germline V gene, CDR1 is MNHNS and CDR2 is SASEGT. CDR3 length: 15 residues. CDR3 in amino acids: CASSGAHQGYNEQFF. CDR3 nucleotide sequence: TGTGCCAGCAGTGGAGCGCACCAGGGATACAATGAGCAGTTCTTC.

Only a few counts were recorded for this clonotype. J is TRBJ2-7 and V is TRBV15; 7 positions match TRBD2. Germline values: CDR1 LNHNV, CDR2 YYDKDF (reference sequence). The CDR3 is 12 residues long. Losses at the gene ends were 5 bases for V and 6 bases for J; bases not matched to a gene: 4. The CDR3 DNA reads TGTGCCACCAGCTTCTCGGGAGGCGAGCAGTACTTC. Its protein product is CATSFSGGEQYF.

The table lists this clonotype with a few counts. This chain joins TRBV6-5 and TRBJ2-1, with 10 bases lining up with TRBD2. V lost 2 bases, J lost 2 bases, and 0 bases stayed unmatched. Germline CDR1 is MNHEY and CDR2 is SVGAGI. The CDR3 runs 15 residues. CDR3 loop: CASSYLAGAYNEQFF. CDR3 nucleotides: TGTGCCAGCAGTTACCTAGCGGGAGCCTACAATGAGCAGTTCTTC.

The chain combines TRBV24-1 with TRBJ2-7; no reliable D call. This CDR3 region has 13 residues. Trimming left V 4 bases short and J 4 bases short, with 10 bases between. The V gene's germline CDR1 is KGHDR and CDR2 SFDVKD. The CDR3 sequence: CATSDPTSYEQYF. DNA of the CDR3: TGTGCCACCAGTGACCCGACAAGTTACGAGCAGTACTTC.

The CDR3 nucleotides are TGCAGTGCTACCGGGACTATCCATATGGAGCAGTACTTC. Its protein is CSATGTIHMEQYF. The gene calls are TRBV20-1 and TRBJ2-7; 7 bases line up with TRBD2. The CDR3 is 13 residues long. Looked up from germline, CDR1 is DFQATT and CDR2 is SNEGSKA (reference sequence). The V and J ends lost 4 bases and 7 bases, in that order; junction bases with no gene match: 10.

The chain links TRBV5-6 to TRBJ2-1; 9 bases agree with TRBD2. This CDR3 is 16 amino acids long. Losses at the gene ends were 2 bases for V and 5 bases for J; bases not matched to a gene: 8. The germline V gene has CDR1 SGHDT and CDR2 YYEEEE. The CDR3 bases are TGTGCCAGCAGCTTCGGATGGACTAGCGTAGACAATGAGCAGTTCTTC. Residues: CASSFGWTSVDNEQFF. Based on the CDR3 plus reference TRBV5-6 and TRBJ2-1, the full variable domain is DAGVTQSPTHLIKTRGQQVTLRCSPKSGHDTVSWYQQALGQGPQFIFQYYEEEERQRGNFPDRFSGHQFPNYSSELNVNALLLGDSALYLCASSFGWTSVDNEQFFGPGTRLTVL.

The chain combines TRBV20-1 with TRBJ2-1; possibly TRBD2 for D (6 bases). The CDR3 loop spans 13 amino acids. The ends were cut back, 3 bases at V and 5 bases at J, with 11 bases in the middle. Germline CDR1 reads DFQATT; CDR2 reads SNEGSKA (reference sequence). In DNA form, the CDR3 reads TGCAGTGCTAGCCCCACGGGGGACAATGAGCAGTTCTTC. Translating it yields CSASPTGDNEQFF.

DNA for the CDR3: TGTGCCAGCAGCTTATTTATGGGGGCGCTCCCCTACAATGAGCAGTACTTC. It specifies CASSLFMGALPYNEQYF. This rearrangement joins TRBV11-2 to TRBJ2-1, with D possibly matching TRBD1 (6 bases). The DNA matches TRBJ2-7 better at its end, which makes the J call doubtful. This CDR3 has 17 amino acids. The germline V gene encodes CDR1 SGHAT and CDR2 FQNNGV.

This clonotype was seen a few times. The chain is built from TRBV14 and TRBJ2-1, with 13 positions matching TRBD2. V was pared by 6 bases and J by 6 bases, with 11 bases of the junction left unmatched. The CDR3 contains 17 residues. Germline CDR1 SGHDN, CDR2 FVKESK. The DNA for the CDR3 is TGTGCCAGCAGGGGAACCTGGGGACTAGCGGGAAGCAATGAGCAGTTCTTC. Amino acids: CASRGTWGLAGSNEQFF.

V is TRBV27 and J is TRBJ2-5; 7 bases are a match to TRBD2. Germline CDR1 MNHEY, CDR2 SMNVEV (reference sequence). The V gene end was trimmed by 7 bases and the J gene end by 6 bases; junction bases not matched to a gene: 14. CDR3 length: 15 amino acids. CDR3 sequence reads: CASIPRGGPGKTQYF. CDR3 DNA: TGTGCCAGCATCCCGAGGGGAGGGCCGGGAAAGACCCAGTACTTC.

Points on this clonotype: A read error may be the cause here, since a much bigger clone is one base away. The V gene is TRBV9, the J gene TRBJ2-1, with unresolved D. V was clipped by 4 bases and J by 5 bases, with 19 bases between them. CDR3 length: 16 residues. Per germline, CDR1 SGDLS and CDR2 YYNGEE. The CDR3 here is CASSPWAVAANNEQFF. In nucleotides, the CDR3 is TGTGCCAGCAGCCCCTGGGCGGTAGCAGCAAACAATGAGCAGTTCTTC.